Shown below are 30 T cell receptor beta chains from a single sample sequenced in a study of T cell therapy after organ transplantation. Their target antigens are unknown. The protocol was immunoSEQ multiplex PCR, while the TCRdb copy is restricted to in-frame clones and leaves out a portion. Seen here are some 48,000 clones, 85% to 95% observed once, and the top ten hold about 3.4%. The specimen comprised CD8+ T cells from blood, sampled before autologous CMV-specific T cell therapy. The receptors were sampled from a human patient who had received a solid organ transplant and had CMV disease.

This clone was recorded only once. This chain joins TRBV5-6 and TRBJ1-3; no clear D gene. This CDR3 has 14 amino acids. CDR1 is SGHDT, CDR2 YYEEEE, per germline. The V end was cut by 4 bases, the J end by 2 bases, with 10 bases between. The CDR3: CASSPGGAGNTIYF. CDR3 DNA: TGTGCCAGCAGCCCCGGTGGAGCTGGAAACACCATATATTTT.

The chain has TRBV14 and TRBJ2-7; 8 nucleotides agree with TRBD1. The trim removed 4 bases at V and 2 bases at J, leaving 4 bases unmatched. There are 14 residues in the CDR3. CDR1 and CDR2 from the germline V gene are SGHDN and FVKESK. DNA for the CDR3: TGTGCCAGCAGCCTTGGACAGGGCCCCTACGAGCAGTACTTC. Residues: CASSLGQGPYEQYF.

The CDR3 spells CASSAAAGGSPLHF. The DNA of the CDR3 is TGTGCCAGCAGCGCCGCCGCCGGGGGGTCACCCCTCCACTTT. This chain links TRBV7-9 with TRBJ1-6; possibly TRBD1 for D (5 bases). The CDR3 length is 14 residues. V lost 5 bases and J lost 10, with 15 bases in between. Germline CDR1 is SEHNR and CDR2 is FQNEAQ (reference sequence).

V and J are TRBV7-9 and TRBJ2-7; D not resolved. Per the germline V gene, CDR1 is SEHNR and CDR2 is FQNEAQ (reference sequence). Between the trimmed V and J ends, which lost 2 bases and 6 bases, there was a span of 14 bases. The CDR3 is made up of 14 amino acids. In DNA form, the CDR3 reads TGTGCCAGCAGCTTAAGCGAAACACCCTCCGAGCAGTACTTC. Encoded protein: CASSLSETPSEQYF.

J is TRBJ2-4 and V is TRBV6-1, with D tentatively TRBD2 (5 bases). With 2 bases removed from V and 8 bases from J, the gap between germline ends came to 16 bases. This CDR3 comprises 15 residues. The germline CDR1 and CDR2 sequences are MNHNS and SASEGT. Written as DNA, the CDR3 is TGTGCCAGCAGTGAATATGGCGGGTTTGGGGACATTCAGTACTTC. It yields the protein CASSEYGGFGDIQYF.

The chain joins TRBV19 to TRBJ2-7; 8 bases map to TRBD1. J was trimmed by 3 bases and V by 6 bases; bases with no gene match: 7. Germline V lookup: CDR1 LNHDA, CDR2 SQIVND (reference sequence). This CDR3 has 14 amino acids. The CDR3 DNA is TGTGCCAGTAGCAAAGGACAGGGAAGCTACGAGCAGTACTTC. Its protein is CASSKGQGSYEQYF.

This sequence joins TRBV5-6 and TRBJ2-7; D not resolved. The germline CDR1 and CDR2 sequences are SGHDT and YYEEEE. The CDR3 has 14 amino acids. V lost 0 bases, J lost 1 base, and 8 bases lay in between. The CDR3 DNA reads as TGTGCCAGCAGCTTGGGGGGTTGGTCCTACGAGCAGTACTTC. Translated: CASSLGGWSYEQYF.

The chain combines TRBV7-6 with TRBJ2-2; TRBD1 is a possible D gene (5 bases). The CDR3 is 14 residues long. In germline, CDR1 is SGHVS, CDR2 FNYEAQ. V lost 4 bases and J lost 1, with 7 bases in between. CDR3 sequence reads: CASSSRVNTGELFF. The CDR3 DNA reads TGTGCCAGCAGCTCCAGGGTGAACACCGGGGAGCTGTTTTTT.

V usage is TRBV4-1 and J usage is TRBJ2-1, with 13 bases identical to TRBD2. Germline CDR1 and CDR2: MGHRA and YSYEKL. The V segment lost 0 bases and the J segment 2 bases; nucleotides outside the gene matches: 1. CDR3 length: 17 residues. CDR3 nucleotides: TGCGCCAGCAGCCAAGAGGGGACTAGCGGGGCCTACAATGAGCAGTTCTTC. Amino acids: CASSQEGTSGAYNEQFF.

This clone came up once. The chain employs TRBV19 and TRBJ2-7; a weak D match, TRBD1 (5 bases). There are 15 residues in the CDR3. Germline V gene data show CDR1 as LNHDA and CDR2 as SQIVND (reference sequence). V was pared by 1 base and J by 3 bases, with 13 bases between. CDR3 sequence (DNA): TGTGCCAGTAGTATAGGAGTTAGGGGCGGCTACGAGCAGTACTTC. Protein sequence: CASSIGVRGGYEQYF.

The chain combines TRBV2 with TRBJ2-2, with 10 positions matching TRBD1. The CDR3 runs to 16 residues. From germline, CDR1 is SNHLY and CDR2 FYNNEI. After removal of 6 bases from V and 0 bases from J, the junction contained 4 bases not matched to a gene. In DNA form, the CDR3 reads TGTGCCAGCAGCGACAGGGGGCGAGCGAACACCGGGGAGCTGTTTTTT. It yields the protein CASSDRGRANTGELFF.

The J gene is TRBJ2-7, the V gene TRBV16; D may be TRBD2 (5 bases). This CDR3 has 11 residues. Germline lookup yields CDR1 KGHSY and CDR2 FQNENV. V lost 6 bases, J lost 6 bases, and 9 bases lay in between. CDR3 amino acids: CASSTSSEQYF. The CDR3, as DNA: TGTGCCAGCAGTACTAGTTCCGAGCAGTACTTC.

This rearrangement joins TRBV7-9 to TRBJ1-6, with D perhaps TRBD1 (5 bases). Germline V CDR1 and CDR2: SEHNR, FQNEAQ (reference sequence). This CDR3 is 15 amino acids long. V was clipped by 1 base and J by 5 bases, with 9 bases between them. DNA of the CDR3: TGTGCCAGCAGCTTAGGCCAGGGAAATAATTCACCCCTCCACTTT. This codes for CASSLGQGNNSPLHF.

V gene TRBV27 combines with J gene TRBJ1-5; weak D call: TRBD1 (5 bases). This CDR3 region has 14 residues. The germline CDR1 and CDR2 sequences are MNHEY and SMNVEV (reference sequence). Trimming took off 3 bases at V and 4 bases at J, with 10 bases between the two ends. The CDR3 DNA reads as TGTGCCAGCAGTTTGGGGGGGTTTAATCAGCCCCAGCATTTT. Protein: CASSLGGFNQPQHF.

The sample holds one count of this clone. The V call is TRBV7-9, the J call TRBJ2-5; the D is unclear. Trimming left V 3 bases short and J 1 base short, with 15 bases between. Germline V gives CDR1 SEHNR, CDR2 FQNEAQ (reference sequence). This CDR3 spans 16 amino acids. The CDR3 is CASSFPLKGTQETQYF. In nucleotides, the CDR3 is TGTGCCAGCAGCTTTCCCTTAAAAGGTACCCAAGAGACCCAGTACTTC.

The rearrangement uses TRBV6-1 and TRBJ2-1; 15 nucleotides agree with TRBD2. Germline V gene data show CDR1 as MNHNS and CDR2 as SASEGT. The CDR3 runs 15 residues. With 1 base clipped from V and 15 bases from J, the junction kept 7 bases outside the gene matches. The chain's CDR3 is CASSEVGLAGGCRFF. The DNA of the CDR3 is TGTGCCAGCAGTGAAGTAGGACTAGCGGGAGGGTGTCGGTTCTTC.

The gene calls are TRBV7-2 and TRBJ2-1; 7 bases are shared with TRBD2. J was trimmed by 0 bases and V by 6 bases; bases with no gene match: 5. Germline V gene sequence: CDR1 SGHTA, CDR2 FQGNSA. The CDR3 totals 15 residues. CDR3 in amino acids: CASSPGLSSYNEQFF. The CDR3 region has the DNA TGTGCCAGCAGTCCGGGACTATCCTCCTACAATGAGCAGTTCTTC.

The rearrangement uses TRBV9 and TRBJ2-2; D not certain. V lost 0 bases, J lost 5 bases, and 14 bases lay in between. Germline V lookup: CDR1 SGDLS, CDR2 YYNGEE. CDR3 length: 16 amino acids. CDR3 residues: CASSVAASFTTGELFF. CDR3 DNA sequence: TGTGCCAGCAGCGTAGCGGCCAGCTTTACTACCGGGGAGCTGTTTTTT. Drawing the rest from reference TRBV9 and TRBJ2-2, the complete variable domain is DSGVTQTPKHLITATGQRVTLRCSPRSGDLSVYWYQQSLDQGLQFLIQYYNGEERAKGNILERFSAQQFPDLHSELNLSSLELGDSALYFCASSVAASFTTGELFFGEGSRLTVL.

This clone was seen more than once but under ten times. V and J are TRBV2 and TRBJ2-1; 11 positions agree with TRBD1. Germline values: CDR1 SNHLY, CDR2 FYNNEI. The CDR3 extends over 16 amino acids. V lost 1 base to trimming and J lost 7 bases; unmatched junction nucleotides: 6. CDR3 residues: CASSEDPGQGVNEQFF. CDR3 DNA sequence: TGTGCCAGCAGTGAAGATCCGGGACAGGGGGTTAATGAGCAGTTCTTC.

The chain is built from TRBV5-6 and TRBJ1-2; TRBD1 matches 7 bases. J was trimmed by 6 bases and V by 0 bases; bases with no gene match: 5. CDR1 and CDR2 (germline): SGHDT, YYEEEE. This CDR3 contains 14 residues. The CDR3 loop reads CASSLGDSLHGYTF. The DNA for the CDR3 is TGTGCCAGCAGCTTGGGGGACAGCCTCCATGGCTACACCTTC.

The chain joins TRBV27 to TRBJ1-4, with TRBD1 matching 10 bases. Trimming at V came to 0 bases and at J to 11 bases, leaving 9 bases not matched to a gene. CDR1 is MNHEY and CDR2 is SMNVEV in the germline V gene (reference sequence). There are 16 residues in the CDR3. CDR3 bases: TGTGCCAGCAGTTTATCCGCCGGGACAGGGGTTGAGAAACTGTTTTTT. It codes for CASSLSAGTGVEKLFF.

V gene TRBV2 combines with J gene TRBJ2-1; either TRBD1 or TRBD2 may supply D (6 bases each). Germline V gene sequence: CDR1 SNHLY, CDR2 FYNNEI. V was cut by 5 bases and J by 1 base, with 12 bases left in between. The CDR3 sequence is 15 residues long. The CDR3 sequence is CASSLRGESYNEQFF. Written as DNA, the CDR3 is TGTGCCAGCAGTCTGAGGGGGGAATCCTACAATGAGCAGTTCTTC.

This CDR3 is CASSRTREAREKLFF. The CDR3 region has the DNA TGTGCCAGCAGCCGGACCCGGGAGGCCCGTGAAAAACTGTTTTTT. The genes are TRBV2 and TRBJ1-4, with D uncertain. Germline V CDR1 and CDR2: SNHLY, FYNNEI. This CDR3 comprises 15 residues. Trimming shortened V by 6 bases and J by 7 bases, and 18 bases separated the two germline ends.

V is TRBV30 and J is TRBJ2-1, with D perhaps given as TRBD1 or TRBD2 (5 bases each). CDR1 and CDR2 (germline): GTSNPN, SVGIG (reference sequence). The CDR3 sequence is 12 residues long. V dropped 4 bases and J dropped 9 bases, with 13 bases sitting between them. CDR3 residues: CAWTGTAFEQFF. The CDR3 coding sequence is TGTGCCTGGACCGGGACCGCGTTTGAGCAGTTCTTC.

The gene calls are TRBV7-6 and TRBJ2-3, with D perhaps TRBD1 or TRBD2 (5 bases each). This CDR3 is built from 16 residues. CDR1 and CDR2 (germline): SGHVS, FNYEAQ. V lost 5 bases to trimming and J lost 4 bases, with 19 bases between them. CDR3: CASSIGDLGISDTQYF. The CDR3 region has the DNA TGTGCCAGCAGCATAGGGGACCTGGGAATCTCAGATACGCAGTATTTT.

The V call is TRBV11-3, the J call TRBJ2-1, with TRBD2 matching over 7 bases. The CDR3 sequence is 14 residues long. J was trimmed by 1 base and V by 5 bases; bases with no gene match: 2. The V gene's germline CDR1 is SGHNT and CDR2 YENEEA. The CDR3, as DNA: TGTGCCAGCAGCCCGGGACTATCCTACAATGAGCAGTTCTTC. Translation gives CASSPGLSYNEQFF.

The chain employs TRBV7-9 and TRBJ1-5, with TRBD1 as a possible D gene (6 bases). V lost 3 bases and J 3 bases, leaving 12 bases between the germline ends. This CDR3 region has 15 residues. Germline CDR1 reads SEHNR; CDR2 reads FQNEAQ (reference sequence). Here the CDR3 reads CASSFAGAVNQPQHF. DNA for the CDR3: TGTGCCAGCAGCTTCGCGGGGGCGGTCAATCAGCCCCAGCATTTT.

This chain links TRBV9 with TRBJ2-3, with D uncertain. V lost 0 bases and J 2 bases, leaving 10 bases between the germline ends. CDR3 length: 15 amino acids. Germline lookup yields CDR1 SGDLS and CDR2 YYNGEE. CDR3 protein: CASSVDVPPTDTQYF. As DNA, the CDR3 is TGTGCCAGCAGCGTAGATGTCCCGCCCACAGATACGCAGTATTTT. Variable domain in full (rest from reference TRBV9 and TRBJ2-3): DSGVTQTPKHLITATGQRVTLRCSPRSGDLSVYWYQQSLDQGLQFLIQYYNGEERAKGNILERFSAQQFPDLHSELNLSSLELGDSALYFCASSVDVPPTDTQYFGPGTRLTVL.

The chain joins TRBV5-8 to TRBJ1-2; D is possibly TRBD1 (6 bases). Germline loops: CDR1 SGHTS, CDR2 YDEGEE. Trimming took off 3 bases at V and 1 base at J, with 16 bases between the two ends. The CDR3 sequence is 16 residues long. The CDR3 is CASSSLRDKFNYGYTF. The CDR3, as DNA: TGTGCCAGCAGCTCCCTCCGGGACAAATTTAACTATGGCTACACCTTC.

J is TRBJ2-7 and V is TRBV7-9, with TRBD1 matching over 10 bases. V shed 5 bases, J shed 3 bases, and the junction held 7 bases outside the gene matches. This CDR3 comprises 15 residues. The V gene's germline CDR1 is SEHNR and CDR2 FQNEAQ (reference sequence). DNA of the CDR3: TGTGCCAGCAGCCCAAGTGGGGACAGGGGCTACGAGCAGTACTTC. Its protein is CASSPSGDRGYEQYF. The full variable domain, with the rest looked up from reference TRBV7-9 and TRBJ2-7, is DTGVSQNPRHKITKRGQNVTFRCDPISEHNRLYWYRQTLGQGPEFLTYFQNEAQLEKSRLLSDRFSAERPKGSFSTLEIQRTEQGDSAMYLCASSPSGDRGYEQYFGPGTRLTVT.